This T cell receptor beta chain stems from a study of blood T cells in healthy people across ages. Germline V gene data show CDR1 as ENHRY and CDR2 as SYGVKD. The V gene end was trimmed by 3 bases and the J gene end by 2 bases; junction bases not matched to a gene: 15. CDR3 length equals 19 residues. Through a sample-barcoded 5' primer and a J-beta primer mix, a second PCR was run for roughly 6 to 12 cycles. In TCRdb, the 5' RACE reads were re-called with MiXCR into one record per CDR3 protein. Among about 1.4 million distinct CDR3 sequences listed, around 55% were seen once. The sequence derives from a man between 18 and 35 years old in good health. Sequencing was performed on blood. J is TRBJ1-1 and V is TRBV10-3; 10 bases fit TRBD1. CDR3: CAISDGSVGQGSLNTEAFF. The CDR3 coding sequence is TGTGCCATCAGTGATGGGAGCGTGGGACAGGGGTCCCTCAACACTGAAGCTTTCTTT.